The 24 T cell receptor beta chains given below trace back to one sample, sequenced in a study of blood T cell repertoires in COVID-19 (dated by TCRdb to 2018 to 2021). Libraries were built with the immunoSEQ multiplex PCR assay. TCRdb carries this immuneACCESS record with in-frame sequences only. Its versions omit some clonotypes, under half of them owing to an unresolved V gene in the studies checked, with the rest unexplained. This sample lists hundreds of thousands of clones; roughly nine tenths were detected once. Less than 9.5% of the sample lies in the top ten. Sample: PBMCs or T cells enriched from blood (not recorded which). Every receptor here comes from a woman aged 30 to 39 who had recovered from COVID-19.

This chain joins TRBV19 and TRBJ2-6; D might be TRBD1 (6 bases). Per the germline V gene, CDR1 is LNHDA and CDR2 is SQIVND (reference sequence). The CDR3 has 20 residues. V lost 4 bases to trimming and J lost 2 bases, with 24 bases between them. The CDR3 DNA follows: TGTGCCAGTAGTACTCTACAGGGTACGGGGCGCTCCCCTGGGGCCAACGTCCTGACTTTC. Its protein is CASSTLQGTGRSPGANVLTF.

In this sample, this clone turned up once. V usage is TRBV27 and J usage is TRBJ1-1, with D unclear. The V end was cut by 6 bases, the J end by 0 bases, with 5 bases between. This CDR3 has 12 amino acids. From germline, CDR1 is MNHEY and CDR2 SMNVEV (reference sequence). CDR3 amino acids: CASSRMNTEAFF. The CDR3 region has the DNA TGTGCCAGCAGCAGAATGAACACTGAAGCTTTCTTT.

The CDR3 reads CATSREATSGRYNEQFF. The CDR3 coding sequence is TGTGCCACCAGCAGAGAAGCAACTAGCGGGCGATACAATGAGCAGTTCTTC. The V call is TRBV15, the J call TRBJ2-1; 9 positions agree with TRBD2. The CDR3 length is 17 residues. CDR1 and CDR2 (germline): LNHNV, YYDKDF (reference sequence). After removal of 0 bases from V and 4 bases from J, the junction contained 7 bases not matched to a gene.

In its sample, this clone was seen once. V gene TRBV27 combines with J gene TRBJ2-1; TRBD1 matches 8 bases. The CDR3 loop spans 16 amino acids. V shed 5 bases and J 4 bases; nucleotides not matched to a gene: 10. CDR1 MNHEY and CDR2 SMNVEV come from the germline V gene (reference sequence). The CDR3 protein is CASSPTGTGEYNEQFF. The CDR3 DNA follows: TGTGCCAGCAGTCCCACCGGGACAGGAGAATACAATGAGCAGTTCTTC.

This clone was counted a few times. The chain uses TRBV5-4 and TRBJ2-7; D might be TRBD2 (5 bases). Trimming took 4 bases from V and 3 from J, leaving 17 bases between them. Germline values: CDR1 SGHNT, CDR2 YYREEE (reference sequence). The CDR3 contains 15 residues. CDR3 in DNA: TGTGCCAGCAGCGTCGGGCTCGGGAATGACTACGAGCAGTACTTC. It is translated as CASSVGLGNDYEQYF.

V and J are TRBV4-3 and TRBJ2-1; TRBD2 aligns across 14 bases. The CDR3 covers 15 residues. V lost 3 bases to trimming and J lost 9 bases; unmatched junction nucleotides: 4. Per germline, CDR1 LGHNA and CDR2 YSLEER. The CDR3 DNA reads as TGCGCCAGCAGCCAGGGACTAGCGGGAGTTGGTGAGCAGTTCTTC. This gives the protein CASSQGLAGVGEQFF.

This chain uses TRBV5-4 with TRBJ2-3; D is possibly TRBD1 (5 bases). Germline values: CDR1 SGHNT, CDR2 YYREEE (reference sequence). The CDR3 consists of 15 residues. V was trimmed by 2 bases and J by 0 bases, leaving 10 bases between them. The CDR3 sequence is CASSLGVASTDTQYF. The CDR3 DNA sequence: TGTGCCAGCAGCTTAGGGGTCGCTAGCACAGATACGCAGTATTTT.

This clone was recorded only once. The CDR3 bases are TGCAGCGTTGAATGGCAGGGGCCTAACTATGGCTACACCTTC. Protein product: CSVEWQGPNYGYTF. The gene calls are TRBV29-1 and TRBJ1-2, with D tentatively TRBD1 (6 bases). This CDR3 is 14 amino acids long. Germline V gene data show CDR1 as SQVTM and CDR2 as ANQGSEA. V lost 2 bases to trimming and J lost 0 bases, with 10 bases between them.

The chain recombines TRBV5-6 with TRBJ1-6; 7 nucleotides line up with TRBD1. CDR3 size: 16 residues. From germline, CDR1 is SGHDT and CDR2 YYEEEE. Trimming at V came to 2 bases and at J to 10 bases, leaving 12 bases not matched to a gene. CDR3 amino acids: CASSFGITGAGSPLHF. The CDR3 DNA is TGTGCCAGCAGCTTCGGTATAACAGGGGCCGGCTCACCCCTCCACTTT.

The table lists this clone with a count of one. This chain links TRBV19 with TRBJ1-4, with D maybe TRBD1 (6 bases). Trimming cost V 6 bases and J 11 bases, with 19 bases left between them. Germline loops: CDR1 LNHDA, CDR2 SQIVND (reference sequence). The CDR3 is 14 residues long. The DNA of the CDR3 is TGTGCCAGTAGGAGGGACAAGGGATTGTATAAACTGTTTTTT. It codes for CASRRDKGLYKLFF.

This clone was detected a few times. The chain combines TRBV29-1 with TRBJ2-7; possibly TRBD2 for D (6 bases). CDR1 and CDR2 (germline): SQVTM, ANQGSEA. V lost 4 bases and J 3 bases, leaving 7 bases between the germline ends. This CDR3 region has 11 residues. CDR3 residues: CSVGAGYEQYF. In DNA, the CDR3 is TGCAGCGTTGGAGCGGGCTACGAGCAGTACTTC.

With respect to this clone: Within the sample, other DNA sequences also encode this same CDR3. This sequence joins TRBV18 and TRBJ2-7; 7 positions agree with TRBD1. The CDR3 totals 13 residues. Germline V lookup: CDR1 KGHSH, CDR2 LQKENI. V shed 3 bases, J shed 3 bases, and the junction held 2 bases outside the gene matches. CDR3 nucleotide sequence: TGTGCCAGCTCACCTGGACAGGACTACGAGCAGTACTTC. It is translated as CASSPGQDYEQYF.

The chain couples TRBV4-1 to TRBJ1-2; possibly TRBD1 for D (6 bases). Germline CDR1 and CDR2: MGHRA and YSYEKL. The CDR3 contains 14 residues. V gave up 2 bases and J gave up 8 bases, with 15 bases separating them. The CDR3 coding sequence is TGCGCCAGCAGCCAAACGGACAGCCTTTGGGGCTACACCTTC. Its protein product is CASSQTDSLWGYTF.

As to this clone: The junction shows a germline mismatch at one end, possibly a read error. The chain has TRBV9 and TRBJ2-3; TRBD2 matches 7 bases. The CDR3 runs to 17 residues. The germline CDR1 and CDR2 sequences are SGDLS and YYNGEE. CDR3 nucleotide sequence: TGTGCCAGCACCGTAGAGGGAGGGCTACTGAGCACAGATACGCAGTATTTT. Protein sequence: CASTVEGGLLSTDTQYF.

The CDR3 nucleotides are TGTGCCAGCAGTTCCGGGACAGAGCCTCTCGATCACTACGAGCAGTACTTC. Translation gives CASSSGTEPLDHYEQYF. The chain links TRBV28 to TRBJ2-7; TRBD1 agrees at 7 bases. CDR1 MDHEN and CDR2 SYDVKM come from the germline V gene. The CDR3 consists of 17 residues. Trimming at V came to 4 bases and at J to 3 bases, leaving 15 bases not matched to a gene.

The V call is TRBV5-1, the J call TRBJ2-5; 10 nucleotides match TRBD2. CDR1 SGHRS and CDR2 YFSETQ come from the germline V gene. CDR3 length equals 21 residues. The ends lost 5 bases at V and 4 bases at J; junction bases unmatched: 26. In DNA form, the CDR3 reads TGCGCCAGCAGTAACGGAGGTATAGGTAGCGGGAGGTTACCCGACCGAGAGACCCAGTACTTC. It encodes CASSNGGIGSGRLPDRETQYF.

The gene calls are TRBV2 and TRBJ2-1; TRBD1 matches 7 bases. Trimming at V came to 5 bases and at J to 6 bases, leaving 13 bases not matched to a gene. Germline V lookup: CDR1 SNHLY, CDR2 FYNNEI. The CDR3 is 16 residues long. CDR3 sequence: CASSWAGTVSINEQFF. The DNA of the CDR3 is TGTGCCAGCAGTTGGGCCGGGACAGTATCGATCAATGAGCAGTTCTTC.

For this clone: The germline gene is not matched at one end of the junction; a read error may be the cause. The V gene is TRBV2, the J gene TRBJ2-2, with a possible D match to TRBD2 (6 bases). This CDR3 is 14 amino acids long. The germline gives CDR1 SNHLY, CDR2 FYNNEI. For the CDR3, the DNA is TGTGCGAGCACGGGAGACCAACCGGGCGGGGAGCTGTTTTTT. Its protein is CASTGDQPGGELFF.

V and J are TRBV7-6 and TRBJ2-3, with D maybe TRBD2 (6 bases). The CDR3 covers 15 residues. V lost 0 bases to trimming and J lost 3 bases, with 10 bases between them. Germline CDR1 reads SGHVS; CDR2 reads FNYEAQ. This chain's CDR3 is CASSLAGSLTDTQYF. DNA of the CDR3: TGTGCCAGCAGCTTAGCCGGGAGTCTAACAGATACGCAGTATTTT.

V usage is TRBV2 and J usage is TRBJ2-2; D perhaps matches TRBD1 (6 bases). V dropped 3 bases and J dropped 7 bases, with 15 bases sitting between them. The CDR3 totals 15 residues. Germline CDR1 is SNHLY and CDR2 is FYNNEI. The CDR3 sequence is CASSDQGLRNGELFF. The DNA of the CDR3 is TGTGCCAGCAGTGACCAGGGGTTGAGGAACGGGGAGCTGTTTTTT.

The chain links TRBV28 to TRBJ1-6; TRBD1 matches at 10 bases. The CDR3 is 14 residues long. J was trimmed by 9 bases and V by 4 bases; bases with no gene match: 3. CDR1 MDHEN and CDR2 SYDVKM come from the germline V gene. Written as DNA, the CDR3 is TGTGCCAGCAGTTCCGGGACAGGGGTTTCACCCCTCCACTTT. Translation: CASSSGTGVSPLHF.

The chain is built from TRBV9 and TRBJ1-2, with D perhaps TRBD1 (5 bases). Germline assignment: CDR1 SGDLS and CDR2 YYNGEE. The CDR3 sequence is 15 residues long. The V gene lost 3 bases and the J gene lost 6 bases, with 18 bases spanning the gap. CDR3 sequence reads: CASSGAEGTTNGYTF. The DNA for the CDR3 is TGTGCCAGCAGCGGAGCCGAGGGGACTACTAATGGCTACACCTTC.

This clone has only a few counts. This sequence joins TRBV28 and TRBJ1-1, with D unclear. The CDR3 covers 14 residues. Germline CDR1 is MDHEN and CDR2 is SYDVKM. Trimming pared 8 bases from V and 2 bases from J, leaving 15 bases between. CDR3 bases: TGTGCCAGCCCAAGGCAGGCCATAAACACTGAAGCTTTCTTT. This gives the protein CASPRQAINTEAFF.

The chain combines TRBV4-1 with TRBJ1-3, with D possibly being TRBD1 (5 bases). CDR1 MGHRA and CDR2 YSYEKL come from the germline V gene. Trimming stripped 0 bases from V and 2 bases from J, with 8 bases between. The CDR3 consists of 15 residues. CDR3 residues: CASSQDPGTGNTIYF. CDR3 nucleotide sequence: TGCGCCAGCAGCCAAGATCCAGGGACTGGAAACACCATATATTTT.